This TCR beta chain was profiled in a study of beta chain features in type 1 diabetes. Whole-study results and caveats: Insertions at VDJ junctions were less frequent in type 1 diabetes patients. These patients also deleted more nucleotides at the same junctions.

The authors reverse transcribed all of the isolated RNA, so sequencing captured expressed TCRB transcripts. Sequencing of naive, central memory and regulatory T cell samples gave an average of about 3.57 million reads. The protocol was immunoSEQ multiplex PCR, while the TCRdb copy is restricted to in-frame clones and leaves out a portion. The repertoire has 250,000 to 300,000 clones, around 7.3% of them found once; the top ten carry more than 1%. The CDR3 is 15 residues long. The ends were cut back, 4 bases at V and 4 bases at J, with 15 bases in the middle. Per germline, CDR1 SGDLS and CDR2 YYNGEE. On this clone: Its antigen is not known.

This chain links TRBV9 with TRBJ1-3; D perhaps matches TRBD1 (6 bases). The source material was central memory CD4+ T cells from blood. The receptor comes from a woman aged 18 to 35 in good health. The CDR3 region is CASSRQVLRGNTIYF. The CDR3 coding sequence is TGTGCCAGCAGCCGACAGGTTCTGAGGGGAAACACCATATATTTT. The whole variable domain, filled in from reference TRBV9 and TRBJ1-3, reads DSGVTQTPKHLITATGQRVTLRCSPRSGDLSVYWYQQSLDQGLQFLIQYYNGEERAKGNILERFSAQQFPDLHSELNLSSLELGDSALYFCASSRQVLRGNTIYFGEGSWLTVV.